This section outlines one TCR beta chain sequence together with its context. Its antigen is as yet unknown. Germline V CDR1 and CDR2: SEHNR, FQNEAQ (reference sequence). Trimming cost V 1 base and J 2 bases; bases outside gene matches: 6. The CDR3 length is 16 residues. These data come from a study of T cell responses to AZD1222 COVID-19 vaccine. Repertoires were generated with immunoSEQ multiplex PCR, while TCRdb's copy carries only in-frame clones and drops some. Of about 140,000 clones in the sample, approximately 93% were seen once. Findings and limits, study-wide: Donors were chiefly white British, with a greater number of females, and clonal diversity was perhaps underestimated. Without day 14 samples, only post-peak T cell repertoires were studied. Vaccination with two AZD1222 doses was followed by a rise in Spike-specific TCR breadth and depth. Dominant at 160-218 and 743-854, vaccine-associated CD4 TCRs also spanned spike.

The clonotype originates from an adult in good health. This sequence joins TRBV7-9 and TRBJ2-3; 7 positions match TRBD2. Sequences were derived from peripheral blood, sampled on day 0 of MenACWY control vaccination. CDR3 loop: CASSLGRESYTDTQYF. In DNA, the CDR3 is TGTGCCAGCAGCTTAGGGCGGGAGAGCTACACAGATACGCAGTATTTT.